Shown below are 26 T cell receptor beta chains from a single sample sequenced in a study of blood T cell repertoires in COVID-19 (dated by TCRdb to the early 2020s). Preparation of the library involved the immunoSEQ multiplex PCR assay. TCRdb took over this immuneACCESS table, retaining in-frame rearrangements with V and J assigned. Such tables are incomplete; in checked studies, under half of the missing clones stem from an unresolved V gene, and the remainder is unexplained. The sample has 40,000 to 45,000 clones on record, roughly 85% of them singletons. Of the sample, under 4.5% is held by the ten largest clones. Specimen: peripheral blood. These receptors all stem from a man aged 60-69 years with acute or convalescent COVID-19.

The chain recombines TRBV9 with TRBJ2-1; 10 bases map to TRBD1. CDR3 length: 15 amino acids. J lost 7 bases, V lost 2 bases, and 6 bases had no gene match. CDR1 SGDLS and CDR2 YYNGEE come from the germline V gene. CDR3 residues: CASSVGEDRGNEQFF. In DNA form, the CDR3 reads TGTGCCAGCAGCGTGGGCGAGGACAGGGGGAATGAGCAGTTCTTC.

In DNA form, the CDR3 reads TGTGCCAGCAGCTTCAGGGAAGCAGGGAACACTGAAGCTTTCTTT. This sequence encodes CASSFREAGNTEAFF. This chain joins TRBV11-2 and TRBJ1-1; possibly TRBD1 for D (5 bases). Trimming cost V 3 bases and J 1 base, with 12 bases left between them. The CDR3 spans 15 residues. Germline V gene lookup returns CDR1 SGHAT and CDR2 FQNNGV. Variable domain in full (rest from reference TRBV11-2 and TRBJ1-1): EAGVAQSPRYKIIEKRQSVAFWCNPISGHATLYWYQQILGQGPKLLIQFQNNGVVDDSQLPKDRFSAERLKGVDSTLKIQPAKLEDSAVYLCASSFREAGNTEAFFGQGTRLTVV.

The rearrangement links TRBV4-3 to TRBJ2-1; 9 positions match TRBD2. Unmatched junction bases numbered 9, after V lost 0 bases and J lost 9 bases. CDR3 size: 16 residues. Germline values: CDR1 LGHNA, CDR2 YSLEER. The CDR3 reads CASSQDMAGGRGEQFF. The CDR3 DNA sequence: TGCGCCAGCAGCCAAGATATGGCGGGGGGGCGAGGTGAGCAGTTCTTC.

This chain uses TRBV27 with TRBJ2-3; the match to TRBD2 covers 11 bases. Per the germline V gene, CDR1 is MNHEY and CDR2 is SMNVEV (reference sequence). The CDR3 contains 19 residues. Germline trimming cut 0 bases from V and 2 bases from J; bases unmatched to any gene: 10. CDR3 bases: TGTGCCAGCAGTTTATCTAATCCACTAGCGGGGGTACCCACAGATACGCAGTATTTT. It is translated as CASSLSNPLAGVPTDTQYF.

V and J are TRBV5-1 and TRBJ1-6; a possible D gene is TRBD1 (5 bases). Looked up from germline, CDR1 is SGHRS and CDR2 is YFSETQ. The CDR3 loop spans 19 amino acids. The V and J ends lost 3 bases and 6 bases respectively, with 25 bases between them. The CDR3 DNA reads TGCGCCAGCAGCTATTCCGCAGGGAACCTTTTGGTGACTAATTCACCCCTCCACTTT. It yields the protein CASSYSAGNLLVTNSPLHF.

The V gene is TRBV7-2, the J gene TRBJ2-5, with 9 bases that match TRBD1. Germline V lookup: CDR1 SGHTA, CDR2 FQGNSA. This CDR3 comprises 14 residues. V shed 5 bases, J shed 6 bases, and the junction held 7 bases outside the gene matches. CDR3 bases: TGTGCCAGCAGCCCTGGACAGGGGAGACAGACCCAGTACTTC. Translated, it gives CASSPGQGRQTQYF.

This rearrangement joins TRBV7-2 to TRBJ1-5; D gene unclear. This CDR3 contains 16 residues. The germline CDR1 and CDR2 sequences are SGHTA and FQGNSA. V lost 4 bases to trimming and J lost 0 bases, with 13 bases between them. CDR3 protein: CASSSSSYYSNQPQHF. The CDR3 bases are TGTGCCAGCAGCTCCTCATCCTATTATAGCAATCAGCCCCAGCATTTT.

CDR3 sequence (DNA): TGTGCCACCAGTGATTCACAGGGGGCGGTTAGCAATCAGCCCCAGCATTTT. Its protein product is CATSDSQGAVSNQPQHF. This chain uses TRBV24-1 with TRBJ1-5; TRBD1 matches at 9 bases. The CDR3 totals 17 residues. Looked up from germline, CDR1 is KGHDR and CDR2 is SFDVKD. With V trimmed by 2 bases and J by 0 bases, 4 bases remained unmatched.

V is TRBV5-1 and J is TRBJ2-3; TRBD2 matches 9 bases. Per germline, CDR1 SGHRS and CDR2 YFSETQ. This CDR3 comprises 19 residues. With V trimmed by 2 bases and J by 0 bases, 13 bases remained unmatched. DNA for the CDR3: TGCGCCAGCAGCTTCCCCGGGGAGCGGGGGGCCCTTAGCACAGATACGCAGTATTTT. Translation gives CASSFPGERGALSTDTQYF.

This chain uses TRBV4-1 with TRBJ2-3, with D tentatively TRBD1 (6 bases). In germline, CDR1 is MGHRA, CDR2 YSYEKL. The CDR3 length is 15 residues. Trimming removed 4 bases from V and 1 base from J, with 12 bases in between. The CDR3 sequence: CASSPRAGGTDTQYF. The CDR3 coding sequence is TGCGCCAGCAGCCCCCGGGCAGGGGGCACAGATACGCAGTATTTT.

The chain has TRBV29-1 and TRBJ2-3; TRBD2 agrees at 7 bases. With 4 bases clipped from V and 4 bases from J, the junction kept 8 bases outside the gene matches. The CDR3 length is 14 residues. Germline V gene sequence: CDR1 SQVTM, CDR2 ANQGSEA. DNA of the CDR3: TGCAGCGTTGCCGCCCGGGGGGAGGCAGATACGCAGTATTTT. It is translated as CSVAARGEADTQYF.

This CDR3 is CASSQDWGARPDTQYF. CDR3 nucleotides: TGCGCCAGCAGCCAAGATTGGGGAGCCAGGCCAGATACGCAGTATTTT. The V and J genes are TRBV4-3 and TRBJ2-3, with D possibly being TRBD2 (5 bases). The CDR3 runs to 16 residues. CDR1 is LGHNA and CDR2 is YSLEER in the germline V gene. V gave up 0 bases and J gave up 4 bases, with 14 bases separating them.

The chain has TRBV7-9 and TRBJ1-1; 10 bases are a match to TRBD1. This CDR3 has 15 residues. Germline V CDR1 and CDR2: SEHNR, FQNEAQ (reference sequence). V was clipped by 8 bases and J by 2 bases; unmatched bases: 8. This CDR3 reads CASAGTGVGNTEAFF. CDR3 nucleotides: TGTGCCAGCGCAGGGACAGGGGTTGGAAACACTGAAGCTTTCTTT. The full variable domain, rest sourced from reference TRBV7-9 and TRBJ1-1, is DTGVSQNPRHKITKRGQNVTFRCDPISEHNRLYWYRQTLGQGPEFLTYFQNEAQLEKSRLLSDRFSAERPKGSFSTLEIQRTEQGDSAMYLCASAGTGVGNTEAFFGQGTRLTVV.

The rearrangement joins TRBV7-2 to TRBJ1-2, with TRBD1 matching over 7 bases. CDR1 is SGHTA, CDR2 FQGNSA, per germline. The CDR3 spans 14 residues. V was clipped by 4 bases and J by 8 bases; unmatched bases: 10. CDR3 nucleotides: TGTGCCAGCAGCTCGACGGAGGGGGCGAGGGGCTACACCTTC. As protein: CASSSTEGARGYTF.

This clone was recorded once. The CDR3 nucleotides read TGTGCCAGCAGCTTAGACGGGACCTACGAGCAGTACTTC. Translated, it gives CASSLDGTYEQYF. This chain links TRBV5-4 with TRBJ2-7, with a possible D match to TRBD2 (5 bases). Germline V gene data show CDR1 as SGHNT and CDR2 as YYREEE (reference sequence). The CDR3 consists of 13 residues. The germline V and J ends were trimmed by 2 bases and 2 bases, with 8 bases remaining between them.

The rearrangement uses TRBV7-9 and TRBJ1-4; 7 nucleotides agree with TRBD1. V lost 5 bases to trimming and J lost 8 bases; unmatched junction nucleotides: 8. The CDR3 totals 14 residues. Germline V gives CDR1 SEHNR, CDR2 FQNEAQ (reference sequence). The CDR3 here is CASSPATGNEKLFF. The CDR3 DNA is TGTGCCAGCAGCCCGGCGACAGGGAACGAAAAACTGTTTTTT.

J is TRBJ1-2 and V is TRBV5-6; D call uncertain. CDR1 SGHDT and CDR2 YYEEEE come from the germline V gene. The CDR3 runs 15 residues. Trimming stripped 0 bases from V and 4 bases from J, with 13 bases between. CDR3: CASSLGAVIGYGYTF. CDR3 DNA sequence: TGTGCCAGCAGCTTGGGAGCGGTCATCGGCTATGGCTACACCTTC. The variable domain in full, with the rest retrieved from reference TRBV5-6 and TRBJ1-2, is DAGVTQSPTHLIKTRGQQVTLRCSPKSGHDTVSWYQQALGQGPQFIFQYYEEEERQRGNFPDRFSGHQFPNYSSELNVNALLLGDSALYLCASSLGAVIGYGYTFGSGTRLTVV.

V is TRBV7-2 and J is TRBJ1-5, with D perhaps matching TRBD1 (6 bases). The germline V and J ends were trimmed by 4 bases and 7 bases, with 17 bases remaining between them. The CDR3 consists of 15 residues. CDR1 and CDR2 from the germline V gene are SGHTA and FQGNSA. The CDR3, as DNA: TGTGCCAGCAGCTCCAATACAGGGTGGGGACAGCCCCAGCATTTT. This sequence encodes CASSSNTGWGQPQHF.

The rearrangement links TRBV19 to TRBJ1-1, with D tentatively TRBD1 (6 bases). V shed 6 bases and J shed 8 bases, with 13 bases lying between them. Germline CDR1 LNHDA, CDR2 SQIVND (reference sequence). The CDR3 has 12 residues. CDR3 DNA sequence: TGTGCCAGTAGGGCAGGGGCAGGGGAAGCTTTCTTT. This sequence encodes CASRAGAGEAFF.

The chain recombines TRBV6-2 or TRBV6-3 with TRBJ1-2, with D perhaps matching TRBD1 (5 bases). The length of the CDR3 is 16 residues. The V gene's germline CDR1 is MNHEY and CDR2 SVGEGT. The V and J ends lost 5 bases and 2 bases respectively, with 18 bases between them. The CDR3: CASSLQTAVMNYGYTF. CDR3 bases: TGTGCCAGCAGTCTCCAGACAGCAGTTATGAACTATGGCTACACCTTC.

CDR3 bases: TGTGCCAGCAGTGATAATTTTTTCTCTGGAAACACCATATATTTT. It is translated as CASSDNFFSGNTIYF. This chain joins TRBV6-1 and TRBJ1-3; D not certain. CDR3 size: 15 residues. The V gene's germline CDR1 is MNHNS and CDR2 SASEGT. Trimming took 3 bases from V and 0 from J, leaving 9 bases between them.

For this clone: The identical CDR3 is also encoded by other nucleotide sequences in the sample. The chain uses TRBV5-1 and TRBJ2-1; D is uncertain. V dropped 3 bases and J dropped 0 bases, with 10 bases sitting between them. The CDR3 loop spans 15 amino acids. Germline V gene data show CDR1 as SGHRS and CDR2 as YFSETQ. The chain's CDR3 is CASSSTVGSYNEQFF. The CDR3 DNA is TGCGCCAGCAGCTCCACGGTCGGCTCCTACAATGAGCAGTTCTTC.

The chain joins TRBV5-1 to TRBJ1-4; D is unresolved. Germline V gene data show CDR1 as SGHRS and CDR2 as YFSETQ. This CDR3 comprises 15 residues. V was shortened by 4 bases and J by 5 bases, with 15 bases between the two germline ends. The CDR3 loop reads CASSPFEGSNEKLFF. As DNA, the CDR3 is TGCGCCAGCAGCCCTTTCGAGGGCTCAAATGAAAAACTGTTTTTT.

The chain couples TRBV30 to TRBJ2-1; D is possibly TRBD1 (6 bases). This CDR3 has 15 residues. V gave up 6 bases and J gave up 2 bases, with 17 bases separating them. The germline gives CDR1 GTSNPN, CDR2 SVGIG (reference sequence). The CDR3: CACLPDSLPYNEQFF. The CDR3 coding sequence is TGTGCCTGCCTTCCGGACAGCCTCCCCTACAATGAGCAGTTCTTC.

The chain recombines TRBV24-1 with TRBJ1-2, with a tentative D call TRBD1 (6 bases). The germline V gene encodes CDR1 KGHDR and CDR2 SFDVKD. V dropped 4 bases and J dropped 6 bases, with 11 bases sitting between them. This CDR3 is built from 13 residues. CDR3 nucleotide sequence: TGTGCCACCAGTGACCCGACAGGCGATGGCTACACCTTC. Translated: CATSDPTGDGYTF.

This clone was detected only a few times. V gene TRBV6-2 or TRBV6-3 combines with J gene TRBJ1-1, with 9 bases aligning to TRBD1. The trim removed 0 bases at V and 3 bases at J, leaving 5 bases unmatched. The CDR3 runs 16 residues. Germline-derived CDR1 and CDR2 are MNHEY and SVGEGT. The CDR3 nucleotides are TGTGCCAGCAGTTACTCTGCGACAGGGGGGGACACTGAAGCTTTCTTT. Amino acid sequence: CASSYSATGGDTEAFF.